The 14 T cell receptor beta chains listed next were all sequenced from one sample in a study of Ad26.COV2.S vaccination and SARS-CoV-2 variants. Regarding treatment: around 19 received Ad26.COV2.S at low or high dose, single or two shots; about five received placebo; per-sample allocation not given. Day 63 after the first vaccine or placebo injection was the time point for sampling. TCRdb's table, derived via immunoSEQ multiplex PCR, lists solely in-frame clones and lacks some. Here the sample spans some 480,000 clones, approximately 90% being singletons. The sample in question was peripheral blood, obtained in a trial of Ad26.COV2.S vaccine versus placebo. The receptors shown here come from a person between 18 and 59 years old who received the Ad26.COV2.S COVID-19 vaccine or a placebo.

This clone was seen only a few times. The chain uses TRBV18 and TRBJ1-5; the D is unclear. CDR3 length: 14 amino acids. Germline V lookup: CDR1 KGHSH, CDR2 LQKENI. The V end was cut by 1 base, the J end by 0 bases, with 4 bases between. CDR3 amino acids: CASSPQGSNQPQHF. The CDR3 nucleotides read TGTGCCAGCTCACCACAGGGTAGCAATCAGCCCCAGCATTTT.

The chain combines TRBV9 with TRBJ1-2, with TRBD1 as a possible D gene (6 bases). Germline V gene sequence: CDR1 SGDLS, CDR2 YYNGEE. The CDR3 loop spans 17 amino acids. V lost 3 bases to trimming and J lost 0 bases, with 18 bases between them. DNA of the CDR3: TGTGCCAGCAGCGCATCAACTTCGACAGGAGCTAACTATGGCTACACCTTC. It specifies CASSASTSTGANYGYTF.

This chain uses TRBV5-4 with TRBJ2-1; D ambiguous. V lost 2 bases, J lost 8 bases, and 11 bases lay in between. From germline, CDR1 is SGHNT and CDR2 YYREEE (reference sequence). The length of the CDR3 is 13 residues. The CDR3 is CASSFFHADEQFF. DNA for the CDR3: TGTGCCAGCAGCTTTTTCCATGCCGATGAGCAGTTCTTC. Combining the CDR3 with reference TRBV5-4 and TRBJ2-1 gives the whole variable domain ETGVTQSPTHLIKTRGQQVTLRCSSQSGHNTVSWYQQALGQGPQFIFQYYREEENGRGNFPPRFSGLQFPNYSSELNVNALELDDSALYLCASSFFHADEQFFGPGTRLTVL.

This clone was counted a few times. Here the CDR3 reads CASSFSGANTGELFF. CDR3 nucleotide sequence: TGTGCCAGCAGCTTTAGCGGAGCGAACACCGGGGAGCTGTTTTTT. This sequence joins TRBV6-6 and TRBJ2-2; a possible D gene is TRBD2 (6 bases). The CDR3 has 15 residues. V lost 6 bases and J lost 0, with 11 bases in between. Germline CDR1 MNHNY, CDR2 SVGAGI (reference sequence).

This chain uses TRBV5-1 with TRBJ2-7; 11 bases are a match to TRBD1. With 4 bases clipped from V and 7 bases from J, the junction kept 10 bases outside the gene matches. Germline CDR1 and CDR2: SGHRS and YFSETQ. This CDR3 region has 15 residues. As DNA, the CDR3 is TGCGCCAGCAGCCTGAACCGGGACAGGGGGGTTGAGCAGTACTTC. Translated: CASSLNRDRGVEQYF.

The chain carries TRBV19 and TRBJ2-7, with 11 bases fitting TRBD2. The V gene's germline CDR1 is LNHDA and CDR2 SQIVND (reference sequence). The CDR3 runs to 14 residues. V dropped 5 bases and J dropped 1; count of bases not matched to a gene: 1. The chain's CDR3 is CASSRLAGSYEQYF. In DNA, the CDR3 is TGTGCCAGTAGTCGACTAGCGGGATCCTACGAGCAGTACTTC.

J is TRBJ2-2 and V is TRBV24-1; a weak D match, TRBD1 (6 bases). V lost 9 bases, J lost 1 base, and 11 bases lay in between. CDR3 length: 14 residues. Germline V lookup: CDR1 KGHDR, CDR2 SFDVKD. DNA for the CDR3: TGTGCCACCCGGGACACAATGAACACCGGGGAGCTGTTTTTT. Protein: CATRDTMNTGELFF.

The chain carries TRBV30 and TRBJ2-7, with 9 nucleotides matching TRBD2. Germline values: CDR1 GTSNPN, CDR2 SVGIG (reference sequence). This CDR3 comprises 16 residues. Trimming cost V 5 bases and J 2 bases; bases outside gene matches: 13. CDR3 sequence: CAWLPGGGLAPYEQYF. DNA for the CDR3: TGTGCCTGGCTCCCTGGGGGGGGACTAGCTCCCTACGAGCAGTACTTC.

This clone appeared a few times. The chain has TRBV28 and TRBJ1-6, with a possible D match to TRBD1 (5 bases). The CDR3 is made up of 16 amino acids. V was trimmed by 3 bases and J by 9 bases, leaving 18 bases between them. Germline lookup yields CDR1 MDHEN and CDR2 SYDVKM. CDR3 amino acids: CASSFYSALGGSPLHF. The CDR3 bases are TGTGCCAGCAGTTTCTATTCCGCCTTGGGGGGTTCACCCCTCCACTTT.

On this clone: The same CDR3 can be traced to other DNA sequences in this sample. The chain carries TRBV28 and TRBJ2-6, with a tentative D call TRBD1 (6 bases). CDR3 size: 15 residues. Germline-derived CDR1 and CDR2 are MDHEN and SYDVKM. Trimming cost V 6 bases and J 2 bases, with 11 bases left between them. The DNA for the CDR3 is TGTGCCAGCAGCGTCACAGGGACTGGGGCCAACGTCCTGACTTTC. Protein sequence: CASSVTGTGANVLTF. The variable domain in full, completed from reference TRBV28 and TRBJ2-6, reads DVKVTQSSRYLVKRTGEKVFLECVQDMDHENMFWYRQDPGLGLRLIYFSYDVKMKEKGDIPEGYSVSREKKERFSLILESASTNQTSMYLCASSVTGTGANVLTFGAGSRLTVL.

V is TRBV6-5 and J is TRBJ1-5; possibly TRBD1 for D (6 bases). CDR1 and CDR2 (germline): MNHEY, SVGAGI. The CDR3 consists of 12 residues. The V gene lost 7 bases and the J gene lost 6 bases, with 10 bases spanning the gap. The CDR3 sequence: CASTEGGQPQHF. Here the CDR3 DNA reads TGTGCCAGCACCGAAGGGGGTCAGCCCCAGCATTTT.

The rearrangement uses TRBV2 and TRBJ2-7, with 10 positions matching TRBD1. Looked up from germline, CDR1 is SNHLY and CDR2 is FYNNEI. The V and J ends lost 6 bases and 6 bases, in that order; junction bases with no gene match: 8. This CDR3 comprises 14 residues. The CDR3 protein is CASRGQGDAGEQYF. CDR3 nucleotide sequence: TGTGCCAGCAGAGGACAGGGGGACGCCGGCGAGCAGTACTTC.

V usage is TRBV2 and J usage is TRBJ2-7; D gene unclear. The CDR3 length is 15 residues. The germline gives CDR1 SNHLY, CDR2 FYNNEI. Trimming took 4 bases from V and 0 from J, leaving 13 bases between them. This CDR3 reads CASSGGRTPSYEQYF. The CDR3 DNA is TGTGCCAGCAGTGGTGGACGGACCCCCTCCTACGAGCAGTACTTC. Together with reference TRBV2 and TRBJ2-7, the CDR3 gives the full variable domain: EPEVTQTPSHQVTQMGQEVILRCVPISNHLYFYWYRQILGQKVEFLVSFYNNEISEKSEIFDDQFSVERPDGSNFTLKIRSTKLEDSAMYFCASSGGRTPSYEQYFGPGTRLTVT.

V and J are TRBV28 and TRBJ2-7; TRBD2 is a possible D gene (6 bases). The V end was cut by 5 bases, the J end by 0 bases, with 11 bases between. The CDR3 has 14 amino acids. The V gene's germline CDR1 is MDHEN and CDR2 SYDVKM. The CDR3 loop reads CASSPPDYSYEQYF. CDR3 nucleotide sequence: TGTGCCAGCAGTCCCCCGGACTACTCCTACGAGCAGTACTTC.